The next 19 T cell receptor beta chains were all read from a single sample in a study of breast tumors, draining lymph nodes, adjacent tissues. Samples came from axillary lymph nodes draining the breast cancer. TCRdb reanalysed the multiplex PCR reads using MiXCR and keeps one entry per CDR3 protein. Among approximately 130,000 distinct CDR3 sequences listed, approximately 21% were seen once. Sequencing used axillary lymph node tissue. The receptors were gathered from a female donor with breast cancer. Some clones in this sample may be carry-over from other donors' samples.

This clonotype was seen repeatedly, ten times or more. The chain has TRBV7-2 and TRBJ2-6; maybe TRBD1 (5 bases). Germline V gives CDR1 SGHTA, CDR2 FQGNSA. The V gene lost 5 bases and the J gene lost 0 bases, with 8 bases spanning the gap. CDR3 size: 15 residues. CDR3 residues: CASSRQNSGANVLTF. In DNA, the CDR3 is TGTGCCAGCAGCCGACAGAACTCTGGGGCCAACGTCCTGACTTTC.

This chain joins TRBV5-1 and TRBJ2-7, with 8 positions matching TRBD1. The J segment lost 3 bases and the V segment lost 4 bases, leaving 6 bases of the junction unmatched. This CDR3 has 14 residues. Germline V CDR1 and CDR2: SGHRS, YFSETQ. The CDR3 DNA is TGCGCCAGCAGCACCTCCGACAGGGGCTACGAGCAGTACTTC. Residues: CASSTSDRGYEQYF. Full variable domain (rest looked up from reference TRBV5-1 and TRBJ2-7): KAGVTQTPRYLIKTRGQQVTLSCSPISGHRSVSWYQQTPGQGLQFLFEYFSETQRNKGNFPGRFSGRQFSNSRSEMNVSTLELGDSALYLCASSTSDRGYEQYFGPGTRLTVT.

This clonotype showed up just a few times. This chain joins TRBV28 and TRBJ2-2; D is possibly TRBD1 or TRBD2 (6 bases each). V lost 7 bases, J lost 3 bases, and 24 bases lay in between. This CDR3 contains 18 residues. Per germline, CDR1 MDHEN and CDR2 SYDVKM. CDR3 DNA: TGTGCCAGCAACCGACCGTTGTGGGGGGCGCCGGACACCGGGGAGCTGTTTTTT. The encoded protein is CASNRPLWGAPDTGELFF.

With respect to this clonotype: A much larger clone sits a single nucleotide away, making a read error possible. The chain recombines TRBV5-1 with TRBJ2-1, with TRBD2 as a possible D gene (6 bases). The germline CDR1 and CDR2 sequences are SGHRS and YFSETQ. This CDR3 is 13 amino acids long. The CDR3 sequence is CASSPEGSNELFF. CDR3 bases: TGCGCCAGCAGCCCGGAGGGGAGCAATGAGCTGTTCTTC.

Concerning this clonotype: This CDR3 is missing its conserved last phenylalanine or tryptophan, likely due to a read error. This sequence joins TRBV6-1 and TRBJ1-5; D unresolved. Trimming shortened V by 0 bases and J by 7 bases, and 4 bases separated the two germline ends. The V gene's germline CDR1 is MNHNS and CDR2 SASEGT. The CDR3 totals 12 residues. As DNA, the CDR3 is TGTGCCAGCAGTGAAGCAGGGCAGCCCCAGCATATT. Its protein is CASSEAGQPQHI.

This clonotype came up many times. The chain employs TRBV27 and TRBJ1-6, with 9 nucleotides matching TRBD1. The germline V gene has CDR1 MNHEY and CDR2 SMNVEV (reference sequence). The CDR3 length is 16 residues. V trimming: 5 bases; J trimming: 9 bases; junction bases outside the gene matches: 11. CDR3 bases: TGTGCCAGCAGTACACAGGGGGCGCGTCGCTTTTCACCCCTCCACTTT. This codes for CASSTQGARRFSPLHF.

This clonotype was picked up a small number of times. The chain combines TRBV19 with TRBJ2-1, with unresolved D. The CDR3 runs 11 residues. Germline lookup yields CDR1 LNHDA and CDR2 SQIVND (reference sequence). Trimming cost V 6 bases and J 7 bases, with 7 bases left between them. The CDR3 DNA is TGTGCCAGTAGAGGTCTGAATGAGCAGTTCTTC. Translating it yields CASRGLNEQFF. The complete variable domain, with remaining parts taken from reference TRBV19 and TRBJ2-1, reads DGGITQSPKYLFRKEGQNVTLSCEQNLNHDAMYWYRQDPGQGLRLIYYSQIVNDFQKGDIAEGYSVSREKKESFPLTVTSAQKNPTAFYLCASRGLNEQFFGPGTRLTVL.

This clonotype appeared many times. The V and J genes are TRBV4-2 and TRBJ2-7; 7 bases align to TRBD2. CDR3 size: 15 residues. CDR1 LGHNA and CDR2 YNFKEQ come from the germline V gene. Losses at the gene ends were 3 bases for V and 6 bases for J; bases not matched to a gene: 11. The CDR3 is CASSHVGEGRGEQYF. The CDR3 region has the DNA TGTGCCAGCAGCCATGTAGGGGAGGGCCGGGGCGAGCAGTACTTC.

At least ten counts were recorded for this clonotype. This chain uses TRBV7-9 with TRBJ1-2, with 7 nucleotides matching TRBD1. The CDR3 has 13 residues. Germline trimming cut 5 bases from V and 3 bases from J; bases unmatched to any gene: 3. CDR1 and CDR2 from the germline V gene are SEHNR and FQNEAQ (reference sequence). CDR3 nucleotide sequence: TGTGCCAGCAGCGTTGGACAGGACTATGGCTACACCTTC. This sequence encodes CASSVGQDYGYTF.

At least ten counts were recorded for this clonotype. J is TRBJ2-1 and V is TRBV7-3, with D uncertain. V was trimmed by 5 bases and J by 0 bases, leaving 11 bases between them. The CDR3 runs 15 residues. CDR1 SGHTA and CDR2 FQGTGA come from the germline V gene. The CDR3: CASSRDPSSYNEQFF. The CDR3 DNA is TGTGCCAGCAGCCGCGACCCGAGCTCCTACAATGAGCAGTTCTTC.

This clonotype was observed at least ten times. The chain is built from TRBV20-1 and TRBJ2-7; TRBD2 aligns across 9 bases. Germline V CDR1 and CDR2: DFQATT, SNEGSKA (reference sequence). V lost 2 bases and J lost 7; bases outside the gene matches: 9. This CDR3 spans 14 amino acids. The CDR3 sequence is CSARLAGYIGEQYF. As DNA, the CDR3 is TGCAGTGCTAGACTAGCGGGATACATCGGTGAGCAGTACTTC.

This chain connects TRBV28 to TRBJ2-2; possibly TRBD1 for D (6 bases). V was pared by 6 bases and J by 6 bases, with 11 bases between. Germline V gene data show CDR1 as MDHEN and CDR2 as SYDVKM. CDR3 length: 13 amino acids. This CDR3 is CASRPTGPGELFF. The DNA of the CDR3 is TGTGCCAGCAGGCCAACAGGGCCCGGGGAGCTGTTTTTT.

At least ten counts were recorded for this clonotype. The V gene is TRBV20-1, the J gene TRBJ1-2; 9 bases agree with TRBD1. Per the germline V gene, CDR1 is DFQATT and CDR2 is SNEGSKA (reference sequence). V shed 1 base, J shed 4 bases, and the junction held 10 bases outside the gene matches. The CDR3 spans 16 residues. The CDR3 bases are TGCAGTGCTAGAGGACAGGGGGGTCCAGCGGGCTATGGCTACACCTTC. It is translated as CSARGQGGPAGYGYTF.

Remarks on this clonotype: This may stem from a read error, because a much larger clone lies one nucleotide away. The CDR3 ends on some other residue instead of the conserved phenylalanine or tryptophan, so this is likely a read error. The chain employs TRBV5-1 and TRBJ2-7, with 8 bases aligning to TRBD1. This CDR3 spans 15 amino acids. V dropped 0 bases and J dropped 2; count of bases not matched to a gene: 4. Germline CDR1 SGHRS, CDR2 YFSETQ. The chain's CDR3 is CASSLGTGRTYEQYL. For the CDR3, the DNA is TGCGCCAGCAGCTTGGGGACAGGGCGAACCTACGAGCAGTACCTC.

Of note for this clonotype: It may be a read error: a sequence one base away is much more abundant. This chain connects TRBV5-4 to TRBJ2-3; 7 positions agree with TRBD2. Germline-derived CDR1 and CDR2 are SGHNT and YYREEE (reference sequence). Unmatched junction bases numbered 17, after V lost 8 bases and J lost 8 bases. The CDR3 has 15 residues. The CDR3 DNA follows: TGTGCCAGTACCCGCTCCACGGGAGGCGGGGGTACGCAGTATTTT. Translation gives CASTRSTGGGGTQYF. Based on the CDR3 plus reference TRBV5-4 and TRBJ2-3, the full variable domain is ETGVTQSPTHLIKTRGQQVTLRCSSQSGHNTVSWYQQALGQGPQFIFQYYREEENGRGNFPPRFSGLQFPNYSSELNVNALELDDSALYLCASTRSTGGGGTQYFGPGTRLTVL.

This clonotype was detected ten times or more. The chain carries TRBV2 and TRBJ2-7, with D possibly being TRBD1 or TRBD2 (6 bases each). The V and J ends lost 4 bases and 6 bases respectively, with 13 bases between them. Looked up from germline, CDR1 is SNHLY and CDR2 is FYNNEI. The CDR3 totals 13 residues. The CDR3 protein is CASSVGRGLEQYF. The CDR3 DNA reads as TGTGCCAGCAGTGTAGGCAGGGGACTCGAGCAGTACTTC.

This clonotype has at least ten counts. The chain links TRBV19 to TRBJ1-6; D possibly corresponds to TRBD1 (6 bases). Germline V lookup: CDR1 LNHDA, CDR2 SQIVND (reference sequence). The CDR3 sequence is 13 residues long. Trimming cost V 6 bases and J 10 bases, with 13 bases left between them. CDR3 nucleotide sequence: TGTGCCAGTAGAGGGGGAGCTCAGTCACCCCTCCACTTT. This sequence encodes CASRGGAQSPLHF.

This clonotype was found a few times. This rearrangement joins TRBV18 to TRBJ2-3; the D is unclear. CDR3 length: 13 residues. Trimming shortened V by 6 bases and J by 3 bases, and 10 bases separated the two germline ends. Germline CDR1 reads KGHSH; CDR2 reads LQKENI. This CDR3 is CASSPPLTDTQYF. In DNA form, the CDR3 reads TGTGCCAGCTCCCCCCCGTTAACAGATACGCAGTATTTT.

This clonotype showed up many times. The chain couples TRBV12-3 or TRBV12-4 to TRBJ2-1; 8 bases align to TRBD1. The CDR3 is 16 amino acids. V lost 2 bases, J lost 2 bases, and 5 bases stayed unmatched. CDR3 region: CASSLPGQGPYNEQFF. The CDR3 bases are TGTGCCAGCAGTTTACCAGGACAGGGACCCTACAATGAGCAGTTCTTC.